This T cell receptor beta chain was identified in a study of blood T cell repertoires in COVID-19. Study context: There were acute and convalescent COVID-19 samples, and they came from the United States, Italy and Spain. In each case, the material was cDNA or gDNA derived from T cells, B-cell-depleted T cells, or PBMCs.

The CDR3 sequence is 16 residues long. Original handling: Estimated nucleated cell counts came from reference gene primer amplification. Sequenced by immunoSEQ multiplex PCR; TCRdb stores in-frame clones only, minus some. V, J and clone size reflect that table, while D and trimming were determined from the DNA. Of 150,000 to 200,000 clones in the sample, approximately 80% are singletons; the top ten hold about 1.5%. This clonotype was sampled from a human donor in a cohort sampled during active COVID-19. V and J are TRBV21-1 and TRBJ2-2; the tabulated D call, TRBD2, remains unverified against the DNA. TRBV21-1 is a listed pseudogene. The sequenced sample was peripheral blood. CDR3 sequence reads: CASSKREVFGTGELFF. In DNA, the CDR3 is TGTGCCAGCAGCAAAAGGGAGGTGTTCGGCACCGGGGAGCTGTTTTTT.